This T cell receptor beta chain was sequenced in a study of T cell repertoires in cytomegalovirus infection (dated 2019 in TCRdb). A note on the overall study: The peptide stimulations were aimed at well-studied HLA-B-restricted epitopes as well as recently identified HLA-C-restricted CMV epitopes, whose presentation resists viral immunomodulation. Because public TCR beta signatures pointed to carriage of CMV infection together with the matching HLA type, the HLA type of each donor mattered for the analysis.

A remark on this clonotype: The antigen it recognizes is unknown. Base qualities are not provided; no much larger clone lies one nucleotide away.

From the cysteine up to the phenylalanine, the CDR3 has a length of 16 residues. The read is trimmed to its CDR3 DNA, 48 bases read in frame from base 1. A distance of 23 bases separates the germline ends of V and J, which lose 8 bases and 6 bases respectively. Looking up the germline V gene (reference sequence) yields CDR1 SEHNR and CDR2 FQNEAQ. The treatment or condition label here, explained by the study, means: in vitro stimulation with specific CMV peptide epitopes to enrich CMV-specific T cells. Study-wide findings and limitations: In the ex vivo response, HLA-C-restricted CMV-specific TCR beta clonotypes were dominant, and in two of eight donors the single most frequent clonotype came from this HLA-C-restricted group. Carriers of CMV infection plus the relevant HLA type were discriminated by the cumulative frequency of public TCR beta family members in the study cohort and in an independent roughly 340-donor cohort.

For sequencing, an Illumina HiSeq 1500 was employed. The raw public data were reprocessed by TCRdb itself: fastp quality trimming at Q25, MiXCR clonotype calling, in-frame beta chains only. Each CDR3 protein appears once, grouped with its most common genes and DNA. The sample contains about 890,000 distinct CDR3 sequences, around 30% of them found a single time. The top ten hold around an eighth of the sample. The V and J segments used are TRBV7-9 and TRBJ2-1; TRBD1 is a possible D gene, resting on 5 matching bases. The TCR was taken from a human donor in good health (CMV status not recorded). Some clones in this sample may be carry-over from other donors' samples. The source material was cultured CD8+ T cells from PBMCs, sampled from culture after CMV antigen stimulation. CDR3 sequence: CASQFSGFHPPNEQFF. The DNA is TGTGCCAGCCAATTCTCAGGGTTCCATCCCCCCAATGAGCAGTTCTTC.